This T cell receptor (beta chain) was captured in a study of blood T cell repertoires in COVID-19. About the study: T cells, B-cell-depleted T cells, or PBMCs provided the cDNA or gDNA that served as material.

Patients in Seattle were enrolled during active infection, then followed longitudinally. The CDR3 sequence is 15 residues long. V shed 1 base and J 4 bases; nucleotides not matched to a gene: 5. Germline V gene data show CDR1 as SGHTS and CDR2 as YDEGEE. Methods used by the authors: By means of reference gene primer amplification, nucleated cell counts were estimated. TCRdb's table, derived via immunoSEQ multiplex PCR, lists solely in-frame clones and lacks some. That table is the source of V, J and clone size, and D and trimming were worked out from the DNA. Among around 180,000 clones, over 75% were seen once, and the ten largest hold approximately 6.9%.

The sequence was collected from a man older than 75 with COVID-19, enrolled during active disease. V is TRBV5-8 and J is TRBJ2-1, with TRBD1 matching over 7 bases. The sequencing input was peripheral blood. For the CDR3, the DNA is TGTGCCAGCAGCTTGTCCGGGACAGCATACAATGAGCAGTTCTTC. As protein: CASSLSGTAYNEQFF. The variable domain in full, with the rest retrieved from reference TRBV5-8 and TRBJ2-1, is EAGVTQSPTHLIKTRGQQATLRCSPISGHTSVYWYQQALGLGLQFLLWYDEGEERNRGNFPPRFSGRQFPNYSSELNVNALELEDSALYLCASSLSGTAYNEQFFGPGTRLTVL.